These T cell receptor beta chains were read from a single sample in a study of T cell responses to AZD1222 COVID-19 vaccine. Assay used: immunoSEQ multiplex PCR; TCRdb lists only in-frame clones, some missing. The sample records about 110,000 clones, 75% to 90% being singletons. The sequencing used peripheral blood, collected on day 0 of AZD1222 vaccination. These receptors came from an adult in good health. CDR3s include the opening cysteine and the closing phenylalanine or tryptophan. Each record gives: clone size, D gene, CDR3 length, V gene, J gene, CDR3 protein, CDR3 DNA. A D gene is named only where the DNA matches it firmly. The listing skips clone size in some rows; elsewhere it reads once, few, many or a size class.

NA	TRBD2	15	TRBV18	TRBJ2-7	CASSPPGGRADEQYF	TGTGCCAGCTCACCACCGGGCGGGAGGGCCGACGAGCAGTACTTC
NA	NA	13	TRBV12-3/TRBV12-4	TRBJ1-1	CASSFSSATEAFF	TGTGCCAGCAGTTTTTCTTCCGCCACTGAAGCTTTCTTT
NA	TRBD1	12	TRBV30	TRBJ2-7	CALGQGDYEQYF	TGTGCCTTGGGACAGGGTGACTACGAGCAGTACTTC
NA	NA	15	TRBV5-1	TRBJ2-5	CASSSLGDSRQTQYF	TGCGCCAGCAGCTCCCTAGGGGACTCCCGACAGACCCAGTACTTC
NA	TRBD1	13	TRBV4-3	TRBJ2-7	CASSQNRGGEQYF	TGCGCCAGCAGCCAAAACAGGGGCGGGGAGCAGTACTTC
NA	TRBD1	14	TRBV19	TRBJ1-1	CASSSGQGNTEAFF	TGTGCCAGTAGTTCCGGACAGGGAAACACTGAAGCTTTCTTT
NA	TRBD2	14	TRBV7-8	TRBJ2-4	CASSKTSGWNIQYF	TGTGCCAGCAGCAAGACTAGCGGGTGGAACATTCAGTACTTC
NA	TRBD1	16	TRBV27	TRBJ1-2	CASSLSSGGLHYGYTF	TGTGCCAGCAGTTTATCGTCAGGGGGACTACACTATGGCTACACCTTC
NA	NA	11	TRBV4-1	TRBJ1-2	CASSQTSGYTF	TGCGCCAGCAGCCAAACCAGTGGCTACACCTTC
NA	NA	16	TRBV5-1	TRBJ2-5	CASSLAGTPVGETQYF	TGCGCCAGCAGCTTGGCCGGGACTCCCGTGGGGGAGACCCAGTACTTC
NA	NA	13	TRBV15	TRBJ2-1	CATSPDRYNEQFF	TGTGCCACCAGCCCCGACAGATACAATGAGCAGTTCTTC
once	NA	13	TRBV18	TRBJ2-7	CASSPPSLYEQYF	TGTGCCAGCTCACCACCGTCCCTCTACGAGCAGTACTTC
NA	TRBD1	19	TRBV4-3	TRBJ1-3	CASSQGPLTRQGTGNTIYF	TGCGCCAGCAGCCAAGGTCCCTTGACTCGACAGGGGACTGGAAACACCATATATTTT
NA	TRBD1	15	TRBV7-2	TRBJ1-6	CASSPGTGFRSPLHF	TGTGCCAGCAGCCCAGGGACAGGGTTTCGGTCACCCCTCCACTTT
NA	TRBD1	18	TRBV9	TRBJ2-2	CASSARPLQGMNTGELFF	TGTGCCAGCAGCGCGAGACCGTTACAGGGGATGAACACCGGGGAGCTGTTTTTT
NA	NA	15	TRBV11-1	TRBJ2-5	CASSLDPASYETQYF	TGTGCCAGCAGCTTAGACCCGGCCAGTTATGAGACCCAGTACTTC
NA	NA	15	TRBV18	TRBJ2-3	CASSPRGAGAATQYF	TGTGCCAGCTCACCCCGGGGGGCGGGGGCAGCTACGCAGTATTTT
NA	TRBD2	15	TRBV7-9	TRBJ2-7	CASSLEGLAAHEQYF	TGTGCCAGCAGCTTAGAGGGACTAGCGGCCCACGAGCAGTACTTC
NA	TRBD1	16	TRBV18	TRBJ1-3	CASSPTTGESGNTIYF	TGTGCCAGCTCACCAACTACAGGGGAATCTGGAAACACCATATATTTT
few	NA	12	TRBV12-3/TRBV12-4	TRBJ1-4	CASSLAQGSLFF	TGTGCCAGCAGTTTAGCGCAGGGTTCGCTGTTTTTT
NA	NA	12	TRBV6-2/TRBV6-3	TRBJ2-3	CASSPFSDTQYF	TGTGCCAGCAGCCCTTTTTCAGATACGCAGTATTTT
NA	NA	14	TRBV7-9	TRBJ2-7	CASSFDRGSYEQYF	TGTGCCAGCAGCTTTGACCGAGGATCTTACGAGCAGTACTTC
NA	NA	16	TRBV7-8	TRBJ1-5	CASSLGGGNANQPQHF	TGTGCCAGCAGCTTAGGAGGGGGAAACGCGAACCAGCCCCAGCATTTT
NA	TRBD2	18	TRBV11-2	TRBJ2-1	CASSRLGTSGLSYNEQFF	TGTGCCAGCAGCCGACTCGGGACTAGCGGGCTCTCCTACAATGAGCAGTTCTTC
NA	TRBD1	13	TRBV11-2	TRBJ2-7	CASSLGQNYEQYF	TGTGCCAGCAGCTTGGGACAGAACTACGAGCAGTACTTC
NA	NA	16	TRBV7-8	TRBJ1-3	CASSLAGGIAGNTIYF	TGTGCCAGCAGCTTAGCCGGGGGCATCGCTGGAAACACCATATATTTT
NA	TRBD2	19	TRBV6-6	TRBJ2-1	CASSLERGLAGGGYNEQFF	TGTGCCAGCAGTCTCGAAAGGGGACTAGCGGGAGGAGGGTACAATGAGCAGTTCTTC
NA	NA	14	TRBV6-5	TRBJ1-4	CASSYSAGNEKLFF	TGTGCCAGCAGTTACTCGGCAGGGAATGAAAAACTGTTTTTT
NA	TRBD2	17	TRBV14	TRBJ2-1	CASSQRTSGFDYNEQFF	TGTGCCAGCAGCCAGAGGACTAGCGGGTTTGACTACAATGAGCAGTTCTTC
NA	NA	13	TRBV24-1	TRBJ1-1	CATSANPNTEAFF	TGTGCCACCAGTGCTAACCCGAACACTGAAGCTTTCTTT
NA	TRBD2	14	TRBV7-2	TRBJ2-1	CASSPRLADNEQFF	TGTGCCAGCAGCCCTAGACTAGCGGACAATGAGCAGTTCTTC
NA	NA	13	TRBV6-5	TRBJ1-2	CASSQARYYGYTF	TGTGCCAGCAGTCAGGCCCGCTACTATGGCTACACCTTC
NA	NA	13	TRBV2	TRBJ2-7	CASTDSDSYEQYF	TGTGCCAGCACCGACAGTGATTCCTACGAGCAGTACTTC
NA	TRBD1	13	TRBV12-3/TRBV12-4	TRBJ1-1	CASRSGGDTEAFF	TGTGCCAGCAGGTCAGGGGGGGACACTGAAGCTTTCTTT
NA	NA	14	TRBV2	TRBJ2-7	CASSPTGRAYEQYF	TGTGCCAGCAGTCCTACAGGGAGGGCCTACGAGCAGTACTTC
NA	TRBD1	17	TRBV5-5	TRBJ1-1	CASSLKPGGIWITEAFF	TGTGCCAGCAGCTTGAAGCCAGGGGGAATTTGGATCACTGAAGCTTTCTTT
NA	TRBD2	19	TRBV24-1	TRBJ2-7	CATRVMDRVGSGRFYEQYF	TGTGCCACCAGGGTCATGGACAGGGTCGGTAGCGGGAGGTTTTACGAGCAGTACTTC
NA	NA	12	TRBV19	TRBJ1-1	CASSEGGPEAFF	TGTGCCAGTAGTGAGGGAGGACCTGAAGCTTTCTTT
NA	NA	13	TRBV2	TRBJ2-7	CASREGSFVGQYF	TGTGCCAGCAGAGAGGGAAGTTTCGTGGGGCAGTACTTC
once	NA	14	TRBV19	TRBJ2-3	CASSIAGRTDTQYF	TGTGCCAGTAGTATAGCGGGGAGAACAGATACGCAGTATTTT
NA	NA	14	TRBV28	TRBJ2-1	CASTTGNFYNEQFF	TGTGCCAGCACCACAGGGAACTTCTACAATGAGCAGTTCTTC
few	NA	15	TRBV4-1	TRBJ2-7	CASSQMGGGPGLRYF	TGCGCCAGCAGTCAAATGGGTGGGGGTCCCGGGTTGAGGTACTTC
NA	TRBD2	16	TRBV7-2	TRBJ2-7	CASSPSSGISSYEQYF	TGTGCCAGCAGCCCCTCTAGCGGAATCAGCTCCTACGAGCAGTACTTC
NA	NA	15	TRBV19	TRBJ1-1	CASSFSVLGNTEAFF	TGTGCCAGTAGTTTCTCGGTCTTAGGGAACACTGAAGCTTTCTTT
NA	NA	13	TRBV4-1	TRBJ1-5	CASSQDQRQPQHF	TGCGCCAGCAGCCAAGATCAGCGGCAGCCCCAGCATTTT
NA	NA	15	TRBV6-4	TRBJ1-1	CASSVYGQMNTEAFF	TGTGCCAGCAGTGTGTATGGGCAAATGAACACTGAAGCTTTCTTT
NA	TRBD2	15	TRBV28	TRBJ2-2	CATKVAGGPTGELFF	TGTGCCACCAAGGTAGCGGGAGGGCCCACCGGGGAGCTGTTTTTT
NA	TRBD1	16	TRBV11-3	TRBJ2-1	CASSLMDRGSYNEQFF	TGTGCCAGCAGCTTAATGGACAGGGGCTCCTACAATGAGCAGTTCTTC
NA	TRBD2	16	TRBV18	TRBJ2-1	CASSRPSSGSYNEQFF	TGTGCCAGCTCACGCCCCTCTAGCGGCTCCTACAATGAGCAGTTCTTC
NA	TRBD2	15	TRBV29-1	TRBJ2-3	CSVEQTSGSTDTQYF	TGCAGCGTTGAGCAGACTAGCGGTAGCACAGATACGCAGTATTTT
NA	NA	15	TRBV2	TRBJ2-5	CASSDLDFRRETQYF	TGTGCCAGCAGTGATCTGGACTTCAGGAGGGAGACCCAGTACTTC
NA	NA	16	TRBV27	TRBJ2-5	CASSLTSLDDQETQYF	TGTGCCAGCAGCCTTACTAGCCTAGACGACCAAGAGACCCAGTACTTC